The 13 T cell receptor beta chains below all came from one sample that was sequenced in a study of OX40 agonist ivuxolimab in advanced cancers. The library was produced with the immunoSEQ multiplex PCR assay. TCRdb re-hosts the immuneACCESS table, in-frame sequences only. Its copies lack some clones; in the studies checked, an unresolved V gene accounts for under half of them, and the cause for the rest is not known. This sample has around 82,000 clones in its table, and around 88% of those were observed once. The top ten hold approximately 0.71% of the sample. The sample here was CD4+ or CD8+ T cells sorted from blood, taken in a trial of the OX40 agonist ivuxolimab. The receptors stem from an adult with an advanced solid tumor such as melanoma, head and neck, liver or kidney cancer.

The chain carries TRBV27 and TRBJ1-4, with D perhaps matching TRBD1 (5 bases). In germline, CDR1 is MNHEY, CDR2 SMNVEV (reference sequence). There are 12 residues in the CDR3. The ends were cut back, 8 bases at V and 7 bases at J, with 11 bases in the middle. CDR3 coding DNA: TGTGCCAGCGGGGGGGTCGCTGAAAAACTGTTTTTT. It is translated as CASGGVAEKLFF.

CDR3 bases: TGCGCCAGCAGCTTGGTTGCCATGGGGTTTTTGGGCAATGAGCAGTTCTTC. Its translation: CASSLVAMGFLGNEQFF. The V and J genes are TRBV5-1 and TRBJ2-1; D is unclear. There are 17 residues in the CDR3. Germline CDR1 SGHRS, CDR2 YFSETQ. Trimming stripped 0 bases from V and 6 bases from J, with 19 bases between.

The chain combines TRBV6-1 with TRBJ2-3; D remains unclear. The germline V gene encodes CDR1 MNHNS and CDR2 SASEGT. This CDR3 has 15 residues. Trimming took off 7 bases at V and 1 base at J, with 15 bases between the two ends. The CDR3 DNA sequence: TGTGCCAGCACTCACGCCAGAGCAGGCACAGATACGCAGTATTTT. This translates into CASTHARAGTDTQYF.

This chain uses TRBV9 with TRBJ1-2; no clear D gene. This CDR3 has 13 residues. Trimming stripped 5 bases from V and 2 bases from J, with 10 bases between. Germline CDR1 is SGDLS and CDR2 is YYNGEE. CDR3 bases: TGTGCCAGCAGTAAGAACAACAACTATGGCTACACCTTC. This gives the protein CASSKNNNYGYTF.

The CDR3 DNA sequence: TGTGCCAGCGGGCCCTTGGGGGAGGGCCGGGGGACCCAGTACTTC. Translation: CASGPLGEGRGTQYF. This sequence joins TRBV28 and TRBJ2-5, with TRBD2 matching over 7 bases. The CDR3 sequence is 15 residues long. With V trimmed by 8 bases and J by 7 bases, 16 bases remained unmatched. Germline lookup yields CDR1 MDHEN and CDR2 SYDVKM. Drawing the rest from reference TRBV28 and TRBJ2-5, the complete variable domain is DVKVTQSSRYLVKRTGEKVFLECVQDMDHENMFWYRQDPGLGLRLIYFSYDVKMKEKGDIPEGYSVSREKKERFSLILESASTNQTSMYLCASGPLGEGRGTQYFGPGTRLLVL.

This chain links TRBV11-3 with TRBJ2-7; D remains unclear. V was pared by 1 base and J by 5 bases, with 9 bases between. CDR3 length: 13 residues. Germline V gene data show CDR1 as SGHNT and CDR2 as YENEEA. CDR3 sequence: CASSLGGLDEQYF. The CDR3, as DNA: TGTGCCAGCAGCTTAGGAGGATTGGACGAGCAGTACTTC.

The rearrangement links TRBV19 to TRBJ2-1; 9 bases map to TRBD2. CDR3 size: 15 residues. Trimming at V came to 7 bases and at J to 1 base, leaving 5 bases not matched to a gene. Germline loops: CDR1 LNHDA, CDR2 SQIVND (reference sequence). The CDR3 DNA reads as TGTGCCAGTACTAGCGGGATAAGGTCCTACAATGAGCAGTTCTTC. Translation gives CASTSGIRSYNEQFF. The whole variable domain, filled in from reference TRBV19 and TRBJ2-1, reads DGGITQSPKYLFRKEGQNVTLSCEQNLNHDAMYWYRQDPGQGLRLIYYSQIVNDFQKGDIAEGYSVSREKKESFPLTVTSAQKNPTAFYLCASTSGIRSYNEQFFGPGTRLTVL.

The chain is built from TRBV4-3 and TRBJ2-3, with D tentatively TRBD1 (6 bases). Germline V gene data show CDR1 as LGHNA and CDR2 as YSLEER. CDR3 length: 17 amino acids. Trimming pared 1 base from V and 2 bases from J, leaving 16 bases between. This CDR3 is CASSQASGAYSTDTQYF. Written as DNA, the CDR3 is TGCGCCAGCAGCCAAGCCTCAGGGGCCTACTCCACAGATACGCAGTATTTT.

This sequence joins TRBV7-3 and TRBJ2-2, with 8 bases aligning to TRBD1. The J segment lost 5 bases and the V segment lost 5 bases, leaving 7 bases of the junction unmatched. Germline CDR1 is SGHTA and CDR2 is FQGTGA. The CDR3 is 15 amino acids. For the CDR3, the DNA is TGTGCCAGCAGCCTACGGACAGGGCAGACCGGGGAGCTGTTTTTT. Its protein product is CASSLRTGQTGELFF.

This clone has more than one count but fewer than ten. The chain recombines TRBV29-1 with TRBJ2-7; 8 positions match TRBD1. The V segment lost 1 base and the J segment 6 bases; nucleotides outside the gene matches: 5. This CDR3 comprises 13 residues. Germline assignment: CDR1 SQVTM and CDR2 ANQGSEA. Written as DNA, the CDR3 is TGCAGCGTTGAAGGGGACAGGTGGGGCGAGCAGTACTTC. It translates to CSVEGDRWGEQYF.

This chain uses TRBV5-8 with TRBJ2-7, with 9 positions matching TRBD1. Germline lookup yields CDR1 SGHTS and CDR2 YDEGEE. This CDR3 contains 14 residues. V trimming: 4 bases; J trimming: 4 bases; junction bases outside the gene matches: 6. CDR3 loop: CASSRDRARYEQYF. CDR3 nucleotide sequence: TGTGCCAGCAGCCGGGACAGGGCGAGGTACGAGCAGTACTTC.

The chain has TRBV6-5 and TRBJ2-3; D not certain. Germline CDR1 and CDR2: MNHEY and SVGAGI. V was clipped by 8 bases and J by 2 bases, with 17 bases between them. The CDR3 has 15 residues. CDR3 region: CASSMASINTDTQYF. The CDR3 DNA reads as TGTGCCAGCTCAATGGCCTCTATCAACACAGATACGCAGTATTTT.

This chain connects TRBV9 to TRBJ2-1; D perhaps matches TRBD1 (5 bases). CDR3 size: 16 residues. Trimming removed 1 base from V and 1 base from J, with 12 bases in between. Germline CDR1 is SGDLS and CDR2 is YYNGEE. The CDR3 sequence is CASSVRGFSSYNEQFF. The CDR3 DNA is TGTGCCAGCAGCGTAAGGGGCTTTAGTTCCTACAATGAGCAGTTCTTC.